Below, 6 T cell receptor beta chains from the same sample are listed, as sequenced in a study of T-cell memory formation after mild COVID-19. One entry per CDR3 protein results from TCRdb running MiXCR on the 5' RACE reads. This sample carries some 120,000 distinct CDR3 sequences, about a sixth of them seen once, and the ten largest clones take about 5.2%. Sequencing was carried out using PBMCs or a T cell subset sorted from them (not recorded which). These receptors were obtained from a man in his late teens or twenties who had mild COVID-19 (a few samples of this study predate the infection). Cell type and time point are not known.

The rearrangement uses TRBV27 and TRBJ2-2; 11 bases map to TRBD2. CDR1 MNHEY and CDR2 SMNVEV come from the germline V gene (reference sequence). This CDR3 region has 18 residues. With 5 bases clipped from V and 2 bases from J, the junction kept 10 bases outside the gene matches. Here the CDR3 DNA reads TGTGCCAGCAGTCCCTACCCTAGCGGGGGGATTAACACCGGGGAGCTGTTTTTT. It yields the protein CASSPYPSGGINTGELFF.

This clonotype was recorded at least ten times. The chain recombines TRBV5-1 with TRBJ1-2; D is undetermined. The CDR3 spans 14 residues. V dropped 0 bases and J dropped 1 base, with 7 bases sitting between them. Germline values: CDR1 SGHRS, CDR2 YFSETQ. The CDR3 sequence: CASSLDTLNYGYTF. CDR3 coding DNA: TGCGCCAGCAGCTTGGACACGCTTAACTATGGCTACACCTTC.

The rearrangement joins TRBV28 to TRBJ2-7; tentative D call: TRBD1 (6 bases). V shed 5 bases and J shed 2 bases, with 16 bases lying between them. Germline V CDR1 and CDR2: MDHEN, SYDVKM. This CDR3 region has 15 residues. The CDR3 is CASSRPGTLAYEQYV. Written as DNA, the CDR3 is TGTGCCAGCAGTCGTCCGGGGACATTGGCCTACGAGCAGTACGTC.

This chain uses TRBV4-1 with TRBJ1-2, with 7 nucleotides matching TRBD1. V gave up 1 base and J gave up 2 bases; unmatched junction bases: 4. The CDR3 contains 15 residues. Germline lookup yields CDR1 MGHRA and CDR2 YSYEKL. The CDR3 here is CASSQGQGENYGYTF. CDR3 bases: TGCGCCAGCAGCCAAGGTCAGGGGGAAAACTATGGCTACACCTTC.

In this sample, this clonotype turned up a few times. This chain connects TRBV23-1 to TRBJ2-1, with D perhaps TRBD1 (6 bases). TRBV23-1 belongs to the ORF category, with a function that is uncertain. CDR3 length: 11 residues. Between the trimmed V and J ends, which lost 8 bases and 9 bases, there was a span of 11 bases. DNA of the CDR3: TGCGCCAGCCGGACAGACGCTGAGCAGTTCTTC. Translated, it gives CASRTDAEQFF.

CDR3 in DNA: TGTGCCAGCAGTTACTCGGATCAGCCCCAGCATTTT. Its translation is CASSYSDQPQHF. J is TRBJ1-5 and V is TRBV6-2 or TRBV6-3; D is unclear. V was shortened by 0 bases and J by 5 bases, with 2 bases between the two germline ends. This CDR3 is 12 amino acids long. Germline V gene sequence: CDR1 MNHEY, CDR2 SVGEGT.